This is a list of T cell receptor beta chains from one sample in a study of CD8 T cells in ankylosing spondylitis. TCRdb processed the 5' RACE reads anew with MiXCR; each CDR3 protein has one entry. The sample has 450,000 to 550,000 distinct CDR3 sequences, about 5.2% seen once. Sequenced sample: blood, either unsorted or a sorted T cell fraction (not recorded which). The receptors come from a male donor with ankylosing spondylitis. CDR3s include the opening cysteine and the closing phenylalanine or tryptophan. The order of the fields is J gene, clone size, V gene, D gene, CDR3 protein, CDR3 DNA. D genes are given only for firm matches. Only part of the rows carry a size: once, few, many, or a class if the clone is expanded.

>TRBJ2-1|many|TRBV9|TRBD2
CASSVAVRGDNEQFF
TGTGCCAGCAGCGTAGCCGTGCGGGGGGACAATGAGCAGTTCTTC
>TRBJ1-1|many|TRBV29-1|NA
CSVWGQVNTEAFF
TGCAGCGTCTGGGGTCAAGTGAACACTGAAGCTTTCTTT
>TRBJ2-1|NA|TRBV7-9|TRBD1
CASSVTGFSYNEQFF
TGTGCCAGCAGCGTGACAGGGTTCTCCTACAATGAGCAGTTCTTC
>TRBJ1-3|NA|TRBV4-3|NA
CASSQGSTGTSDNTIYF
TGCGCCAGCAGCCAAGGGAGTACCGGGACATCGGACAACACCATATATTTT
>TRBJ2-3|many|TRBV5-1|TRBD2
CASSLAASGGRGDTQYF
TGCGCCAGCAGCTTGGCTGCTAGCGGGGGGCGGGGAGATACGCAGTATTTT
>TRBJ1-6|many|TRBV15|TRBD1
CATSAGTGNSPLHF
TGTGCCACCAGCGCCGGGACAGGGAATTCACCCCTCCACTTT
>TRBJ2-2|many|TRBV5-1|NA
CASSLDPGPNTGELFF
TGCGCCAGCAGCTTGGATCCGGGGCCGAACACCGGGGAGCTGTTTTTT
>TRBJ1-4|many|TRBV4-2|TRBD1
CASSRDRGSTNEKLFF
TGTGCCAGCAGTAGGGACAGGGGGTCAACTAATGAAAAACTGTTTTTT
>TRBJ2-1|many|TRBV5-1|TRBD1
CASSTGDRDSDEQFF
TGCGCCAGCAGTACCGGGGACAGGGACTCCGATGAGCAGTTCTTC
>TRBJ1-2|few|TRBV7-9|NA
CASSAPGELGYGYTF
TGTGCCAGCAGCGCTCCAGGGGAGTTGGGCTATGGCTACACCTTC
>TRBJ1-1|many|TRBV6-2/TRBV6-3|TRBD1
CASSWAGTGGSEAFF
TGTGCCAGCAGTTGGGCCGGGACAGGTGGTTCTGAAGCTTTCTTT
>TRBJ1-2|many|TRBV5-1|NA
CASSPDRTNYGYTF
TGCGCCAGCAGCCCAGACAGGACTAACTATGGCTACACCTTC
>TRBJ2-7|many|TRBV27|NA
CASSFRPDWGYYEQYF
TGTGCCAGCAGTTTTAGGCCTGACTGGGGCTACTACGAGCAGTACTTC
>TRBJ2-3|many|TRBV5-4|TRBD1
CASSGGQVTDTQYF
TGTGCCAGCAGCGGGGGACAGGTCACAGATACGCAGTATTTT
>TRBJ1-2|many|TRBV5-5|NA
CASSSGLSGTF
TGTGCCAGCAGCTCGGGGTTAAGTGGAACCTTC
>TRBJ2-7|many|TRBV5-1|TRBD1
CASSPPGQSSYEQYF
TGCGCCAGCAGCCCTCCGGGACAGAGCTCCTACGAGCAGTACTTC
>TRBJ1-2|many|TRBV2|TRBD1
CASKETGVPYGYTF
TGTGCCAGCAAGGAGACAGGGGTCCCCTATGGCTACACCTTC
>TRBJ1-6|once|TRBV6-1|NA
CASGGWETNSPLHF
TGTGCCAGCGGGGGGTGGGAGACTAATTCACCCCTCCACTTT
>TRBJ2-1|few|TRBV6-2/TRBV6-3|TRBD2
CASSSPPGLADYNEQFF
TGTGCCAGCAGTTCCCCTCCGGGACTAGCGGACTACAATGAGCAGTTCTTC
>TRBJ1-4|many|TRBV6-1|TRBD1
CASALFGTGGPLGKLFF
TGTGCCAGCGCGCTCTTCGGGACAGGGGGTCCGCTGGGAAAACTGTTTTTT
>TRBJ2-6|NA|TRBV7-9|TRBD1
CASSPGDRDMTNVLTF
TGTGCCAGCAGCCCTGGGGACAGGGATATGACCAACGTCCTGACTTTC
>TRBJ2-2|many|TRBV11-2|NA
CASSLRGTGTGELFF
TGTGCCAGCAGCTTGAGGGGGACGGGGACCGGGGAGCTGTTTTTT
>TRBJ2-3|many|TRBV6-2/TRBV6-3|NA
CASSRRGFVDTQYF
TGTGCCAGCAGCCGACGGGGGTTCGTGGATACGCAGTATTTT
>TRBJ2-1|few|TRBV6-2/TRBV6-3|NA
CASSRASPSYNEQFF
TGTGCCAGCAGTCGGGCATCCCCCTCCTACAATGAGCAGTTCTTC
>TRBJ2-2|many|TRBV11-1|NA
CASSLGVPGRGTGELFF
TGTGCCAGCAGCTTAGGGGTCCCGGGACGGGGAACCGGGGAGCTGTTTTTT
>TRBJ2-5|many|TRBV5-1|TRBD2
CASSLTRAGNQETQYF
TGCGCCAGCAGCTTAACCCGAGCGGGAAACCAAGAGACCCAGTACTTC
>TRBJ2-4|many|TRBV5-5|NA
CASSLGGAKNIQYF
TGTGCCAGCAGCTTGGGAGGGGCCAAAAACATTCAGTACTTC
>TRBJ2-3|NA|TRBV18|NA
CASSPTTAATDTQYF
TGTGCCAGCTCACCAACGACAGCGGCCACAGATACGCAGTATTTT
>TRBJ2-3|few|TRBV7-2|TRBD2
CASSLGLARSNTQYF
TGTGCCAGCAGCTTGGGACTAGCCCGCAGCAATACGCAGTATTTT
>TRBJ2-2|many|TRBV5-1|NA
CASSWDTGAGELFF
TGCGCCAGCAGCTGGGACACCGGGGCCGGGGAGCTGTTTTTT
>TRBJ1-1|many|TRBV5-1|NA
CASSLEGDIAFF
TGCGCCAGCAGCTTGGAAGGGGACATCGCTTTCTTT
>TRBJ2-3|many|TRBV5-1|NA
CASSLGGARDTQYF
TGCGCCAGCAGCTTGGGCGGGGCCCGAGATACGCAGTATTTT
>TRBJ2-7|NA|TRBV7-9|NA
CASSWTPPDEQYF
TGTGCCAGCAGCTGGACCCCCCCGGACGAGCAGTACTTC